This entry lists 24 T cell receptor beta chains sequenced from one sample in a study of response to subunit inactivated influenza vaccine. MiXCR, run by TCRdb on the RT-PCR reads, gives a single entry per CDR3 protein. The sample yields 650,000 to 800,000 distinct CDR3 sequences, approximately 17% seen once. The material was PBMCs from blood, obtained more than 4 days after vaccination. These receptors all stem from a man aged 45-65 years who received an inactivated influenza vaccine.

On this clonotype itself: The conserved phenylalanine or tryptophan is not found at the CDR3 terminus, so this likely reflects a read error. The V gene is TRBV7-6, the J gene TRBJ2-1; TRBD2 matches at 9 bases. V lost 0 bases and J lost 8; bases outside the gene matches: 8. The CDR3 runs 16 residues. The germline V gene encodes CDR1 SGHVS and CDR2 FNYEAQ. Here the CDR3 reads CASSLALAGGPHEQFL. As DNA, the CDR3 is TGTGCCAGCAGCTTAGCGCTCGCGGGAGGGCCCCATGAGCAGTTCTTA.

This clonotype came up a few times. The V and J genes are TRBV6-1 and TRBJ2-6; possible D gene TRBD1, 5 bases. The length of the CDR3 is 15 residues. Germline V gives CDR1 MNHNS, CDR2 SASEGT. Trimming pared 5 bases from V and 0 bases from J, leaving 8 bases between. The CDR3 spells CASSRQYSGANVLTF. CDR3 nucleotide sequence: TGTGCCAGCAGTCGACAGTACTCTGGGGCCAACGTCCTGACTTTC.

This clonotype has at least ten counts. The chain couples TRBV7-2 to TRBJ1-5; 11 bases match TRBD1. In germline, CDR1 is SGHTA, CDR2 FQGNSA. With V trimmed by 6 bases and J by 6 bases, 7 bases remained unmatched. This CDR3 region has 15 residues. CDR3 DNA: TGTGCCAGCAGTCTTGTCGGGACAGGGGGTCAGCCCCAGCATTTT. As protein: CASSLVGTGGQPQHF.

The gene calls are TRBV20-1 and TRBJ2-4; TRBD2 matches 12 bases. Germline lookup yields CDR1 DFQATT and CDR2 SNEGSKA (reference sequence). Trimming took 3 bases from V and 6 from J; bases not matched to a gene: 9. This CDR3 has 16 amino acids. The CDR3 protein is CSASPLLAGGVNIQYF. The CDR3 DNA follows: TGCAGTGCTAGTCCCTTACTAGCGGGGGGCGTAAACATTCAGTACTTC.

V and J are TRBV7-2 and TRBJ1-2; 8 bases are shared with TRBD1. This CDR3 comprises 14 residues. Germline CDR1 and CDR2: SGHTA and FQGNSA. With V trimmed by 7 bases and J by 2 bases, 6 bases remained unmatched. Here the CDR3 DNA reads TGTGCCAGCAAGGTTAACAGGGGGAACTATGGCTACACCTTC. Amino acid sequence: CASKVNRGNYGYTF.

Only a few counts were recorded for this clonotype. The chain has TRBV20-1 and TRBJ2-7; 8 bases fit TRBD1. The CDR3 extends over 13 amino acids. Trimming took 6 bases from V and 5 from J; bases not matched to a gene: 9. Per germline, CDR1 DFQATT and CDR2 SNEGSKA (reference sequence). CDR3 coding DNA: TGCAGTGCGAGGACAGGGACTTCGAACGAGCAGTACTTC. This codes for CSARTGTSNEQYF.

This clonotype was counted between two and nine times. V is TRBV7-6 and J is TRBJ2-3; 12 bases align to TRBD2. The CDR3 sequence is 16 residues long. CDR1 SGHVS and CDR2 FNYEAQ come from the germline V gene. Trimming took 4 bases from V and 7 from J; bases not matched to a gene: 9. The CDR3 loop reads CASSSGLAGTHHTQYF. Written as DNA, the CDR3 is TGTGCCAGCAGCTCCGGACTAGCGGGGACACATCATACGCAGTATTTT. Looking up the rest from reference TRBV7-6 and TRBJ2-3 gives the full variable domain: GAGVSQSPRYKVTKRGQDVALRCDPISGHVSLYWYRQALGQGPEFLTYFNYEAQQDKSGLPNDRFSAERPEGSISTLTIQRTEQRDSAMYRCASSSGLAGTHHTQYFGPGTRLTVL.

A few counts support this clonotype. This chain links TRBV5-1 with TRBJ2-1, with TRBD1 matching over 8 bases. The trim removed 3 bases at V and 8 bases at J, leaving 7 bases unmatched. The germline gives CDR1 SGHRS, CDR2 YFSETQ. CDR3 size: 14 residues. CDR3 residues: CASSSRTGIHEQFF. CDR3 nucleotides: TGCGCCAGCAGCTCAAGGACAGGGATCCATGAGCAGTTCTTC. Looking up the rest from reference TRBV5-1 and TRBJ2-1 gives the full variable domain: KAGVTQTPRYLIKTRGQQVTLSCSPISGHRSVSWYQQTPGQGLQFLFEYFSETQRNKGNFPGRFSGRQFSNSRSEMNVSTLELGDSALYLCASSSRTGIHEQFFGPGTRLTVL.

This clonotype appeared a few times. The J gene is TRBJ1-5, the V gene TRBV12-3 or TRBV12-4, with a weak D call TRBD1 (6 bases). The CDR3 covers 16 residues. The V end was cut by 1 base, the J end by 0 bases, with 10 bases between. The CDR3 DNA follows: TGTGCCAGCAGTTTAGTTGGGGGCGGTAGCAATCAGCCCCAGCATTTT. Translated, it gives CASSLVGGGSNQPQHF.

The chain combines TRBV11-2 with TRBJ2-3; 14 bases agree with TRBD2. This CDR3 contains 18 residues. Per germline, CDR1 SGHAT and CDR2 FQNNGV. J lost 5 bases, V lost 1 base, and 8 bases had no gene match. The DNA of the CDR3 is TGTGCCAGCAGCTTAGGACTAGCGGGGGGGCGGGGAGGAGATACGCAGTATTTT. Protein product: CASSLGLAGGRGGDTQYF.

This clonotype was found a few times. The chain uses TRBV27 and TRBJ2-7; 7 bases align to TRBD1. Losses at the gene ends were 6 bases for V and 3 bases for J; bases not matched to a gene: 8. The CDR3 is 14 amino acids. In germline, CDR1 is MNHEY, CDR2 SMNVEV (reference sequence). The CDR3 loop is CASSPLSGGYEQYF. CDR3 DNA sequence: TGTGCCAGCAGCCCCTTGTCAGGGGGCTACGAGCAGTACTTC.

This clonotype was counted only a few times. The chain recombines TRBV20-1 with TRBJ2-7; D is unclear. Trimming stripped 8 bases from V and 7 bases from J, with 15 bases between. CDR3 length: 11 amino acids. Germline CDR1 reads DFQATT; CDR2 reads SNEGSKA (reference sequence). The CDR3: CSPDGYGEQYF. For the CDR3, the DNA is TGCAGTCCGGACGGATATGGGGAGCAGTACTTC.

The V and J genes are TRBV20-1 and TRBJ2-3; D remains unclear. The CDR3 extends over 10 amino acids. The germline V gene encodes CDR1 DFQATT and CDR2 SNEGSKA (reference sequence). V shed 8 bases and J shed 5 bases, with 8 bases lying between them. For the CDR3, the DNA is TGCAGTCCTTACCAAGATACGCAGTATTTT. The encoded protein is CSPYQDTQYF.

The gene calls are TRBV2 and TRBJ2-2; 14 nucleotides match TRBD2. The V gene's germline CDR1 is SNHLY and CDR2 FYNNEI. V lost 6 bases, J lost 9 bases, and 15 bases stayed unmatched. The CDR3 totals 18 residues. In DNA, the CDR3 is TGTGCCAGCAGCGCAAATACCCGGACTAGCGGGGGGACAAGGGAGCTGTTTTTT. Its protein is CASSANTRTSGGTRELFF.

The chain uses TRBV6-2 or TRBV6-3 and TRBJ2-1; 7 nucleotides match TRBD1. V trimming: 8 bases; J trimming: 3 bases; junction bases outside the gene matches: 10. CDR3 length: 15 amino acids. Per germline, CDR1 MNHEY and CDR2 SVGEGT. CDR3 residues: CASARGGAGYNEQFF. In DNA, the CDR3 is TGTGCCAGCGCTCGAGGGGGCGCGGGCTACAATGAGCAGTTCTTC.

J is TRBJ2-3 and V is TRBV4-2, with D unclear. CDR3 length: 16 residues. V was shortened by 10 bases and J by 8 bases, with 28 bases between the two germline ends. Germline lookup yields CDR1 LGHNA and CDR2 YNFKEQ. The CDR3 DNA sequence: TGTGCCATGGGCCCCGGGCTCCGCCTAACCCTGGGTACGCAGTATTTT. It is translated as CAMGPGLRLTLGTQYF.

This clonotype was observed a few times. The rearrangement uses TRBV12-3 or TRBV12-4 and TRBJ2-2; TRBD2 might be the D (6 bases). With 7 bases removed from V and 3 bases from J, the gap between germline ends came to 12 bases. This CDR3 is 14 amino acids long. The CDR3 DNA follows: TGTGCCAGCACCCCCCCGGGGGACACCGGGGAGCTGTTTTTT. It encodes CASTPPGDTGELFF.

In its sample, this clonotype was seen a few times. This chain connects TRBV12-3 or TRBV12-4 to TRBJ2-7; the D gene is possibly TRBD1 (5 bases). This CDR3 has 15 amino acids. V was cut by 2 bases and J by 6 bases, with 17 bases left in between. CDR3 sequence: CASSLTTGVSVEQYF. DNA of the CDR3: TGTGCCAGCAGTTTAACCACAGGCGTATCGGTCGAGCAGTACTTC.

This chain uses TRBV5-1 with TRBJ2-1, with TRBD1 identical over 9 bases. With 4 bases clipped from V and 8 bases from J, the junction kept 10 bases outside the gene matches. Germline V gives CDR1 SGHRS, CDR2 YFSETQ. The CDR3 has 15 amino acids. The CDR3 loop reads CASSGAGQGYDEQFF. The CDR3 nucleotides read TGCGCCAGCAGCGGGGCAGGACAGGGGTACGATGAGCAGTTCTTC.

This clonotype was seen a few times. This chain uses TRBV5-1 with TRBJ2-3, with D maybe TRBD1 (7 bases). The germline gives CDR1 SGHRS, CDR2 YFSETQ. The germline V and J ends were trimmed by 5 bases and 5 bases, with 15 bases remaining between them. The CDR3 is 14 amino acids. In DNA form, the CDR3 reads TGCGCCAGCAGTAGGAGGGGGCAGGGAGATACGCAGTATTTT. Its protein product is CASSRRGQGDTQYF.

This clonotype was detected a few times. V is TRBV6-1 and J is TRBJ1-1; D call uncertain. The V and J ends lost 6 bases and 0 bases respectively, with 17 bases between them. Germline V gives CDR1 MNHNS, CDR2 SASEGT. This CDR3 has 16 amino acids. The CDR3 region has the DNA TGTGCCAGCAGCCCAAAGGTGGGCCGCCTGAACACTGAAGCTTTCTTT. It is translated as CASSPKVGRLNTEAFF.

This chain links TRBV5-1 with TRBJ2-7, with D unresolved. V was cut by 4 bases and J by 3 bases, with 14 bases left in between. CDR3 length: 14 residues. From germline, CDR1 is SGHRS and CDR2 YFSETQ. The CDR3 nucleotides read TGCGCCAGCAGCCAAATTTACGGGCACTACGAGCAGTACTTC. Encoded protein: CASSQIYGHYEQYF.

J is TRBJ2-5 and V is TRBV20-1, with D possibly being TRBD2 (5 bases). Germline V gene lookup returns CDR1 DFQATT and CDR2 SNEGSKA (reference sequence). V lost 0 bases to trimming and J lost 10 bases, with 12 bases between them. CDR3 length: 12 amino acids. The CDR3: CSARDTSGDQYF. DNA for the CDR3: TGCAGTGCTAGAGATACCTCCGGGGACCAGTACTTC.

This sequence joins TRBV6-2 or TRBV6-3 and TRBJ2-2, with 8 bases that match TRBD2. From germline, CDR1 is MNHEY and CDR2 SVGEGT. The CDR3 is made up of 14 amino acids. The ends lost 1 base at V and 6 bases at J; junction bases unmatched: 1. The CDR3 DNA reads TGTGCCAGCAGTTACTACGGGGGGGCCGGGGAGCTGTTTTTT. Amino acid sequence: CASSYYGGAGELFF.